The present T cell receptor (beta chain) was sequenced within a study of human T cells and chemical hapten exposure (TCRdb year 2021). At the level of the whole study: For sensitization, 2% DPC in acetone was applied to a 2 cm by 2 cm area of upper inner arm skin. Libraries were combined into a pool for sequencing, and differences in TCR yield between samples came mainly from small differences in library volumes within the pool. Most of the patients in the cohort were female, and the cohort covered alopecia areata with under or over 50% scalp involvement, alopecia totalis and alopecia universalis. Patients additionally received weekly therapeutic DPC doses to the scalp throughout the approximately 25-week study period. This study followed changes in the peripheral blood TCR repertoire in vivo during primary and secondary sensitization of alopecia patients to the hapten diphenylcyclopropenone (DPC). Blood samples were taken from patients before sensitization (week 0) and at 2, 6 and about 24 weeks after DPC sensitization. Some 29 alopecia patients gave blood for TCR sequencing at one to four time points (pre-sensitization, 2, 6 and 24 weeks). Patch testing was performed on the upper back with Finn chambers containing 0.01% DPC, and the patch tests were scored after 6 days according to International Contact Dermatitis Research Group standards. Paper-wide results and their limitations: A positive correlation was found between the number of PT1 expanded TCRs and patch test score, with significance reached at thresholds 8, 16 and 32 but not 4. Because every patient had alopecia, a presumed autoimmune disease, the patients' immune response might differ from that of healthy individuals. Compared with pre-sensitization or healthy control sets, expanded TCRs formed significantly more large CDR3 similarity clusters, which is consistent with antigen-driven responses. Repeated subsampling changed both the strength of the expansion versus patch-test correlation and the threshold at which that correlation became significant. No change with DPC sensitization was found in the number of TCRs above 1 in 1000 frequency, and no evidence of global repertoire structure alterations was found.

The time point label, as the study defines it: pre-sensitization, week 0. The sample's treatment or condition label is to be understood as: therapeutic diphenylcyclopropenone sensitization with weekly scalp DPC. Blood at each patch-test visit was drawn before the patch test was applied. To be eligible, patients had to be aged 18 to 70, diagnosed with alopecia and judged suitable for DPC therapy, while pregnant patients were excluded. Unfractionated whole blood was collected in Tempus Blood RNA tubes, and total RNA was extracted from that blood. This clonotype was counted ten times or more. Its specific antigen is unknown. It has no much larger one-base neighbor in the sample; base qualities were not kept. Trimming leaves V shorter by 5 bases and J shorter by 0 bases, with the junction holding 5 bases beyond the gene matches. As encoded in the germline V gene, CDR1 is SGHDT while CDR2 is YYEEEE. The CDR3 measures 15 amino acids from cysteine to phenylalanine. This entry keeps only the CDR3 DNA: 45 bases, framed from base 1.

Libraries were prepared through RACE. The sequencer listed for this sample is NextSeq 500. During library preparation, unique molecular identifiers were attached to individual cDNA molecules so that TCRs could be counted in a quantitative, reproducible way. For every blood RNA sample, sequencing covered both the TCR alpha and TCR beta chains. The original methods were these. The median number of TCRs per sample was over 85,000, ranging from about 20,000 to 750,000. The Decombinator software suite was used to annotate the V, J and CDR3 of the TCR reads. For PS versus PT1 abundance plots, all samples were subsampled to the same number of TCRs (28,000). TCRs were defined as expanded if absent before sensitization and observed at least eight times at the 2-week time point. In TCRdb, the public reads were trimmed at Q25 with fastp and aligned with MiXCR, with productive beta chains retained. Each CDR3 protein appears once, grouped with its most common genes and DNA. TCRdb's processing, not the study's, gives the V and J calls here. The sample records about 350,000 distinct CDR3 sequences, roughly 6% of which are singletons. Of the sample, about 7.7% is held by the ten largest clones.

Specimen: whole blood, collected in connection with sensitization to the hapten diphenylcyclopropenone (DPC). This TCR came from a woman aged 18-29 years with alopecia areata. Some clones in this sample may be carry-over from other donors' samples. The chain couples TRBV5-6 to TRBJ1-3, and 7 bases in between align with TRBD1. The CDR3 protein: CASSQDRLSGNTIYF. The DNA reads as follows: TGTGCCAGCAGTCAGGACAGGCTCTCTGGAAACACCATATATTTT.